A selection of T cell receptor beta chains follows, all from one sample in a study of cytomegalovirus exposure and HLA in healthy donors. Libraries were prepared by immunoSEQ multiplex PCR; TCRdb keeps only in-frame clonotypes and omits some of them. The profile shows over 55,000 clones, 96% of them singletons. Input material: PBMCs. These TCRs come from a man between 18 and 35 years old in good health and CMV-seronegative. CDR3s include the opening cysteine and the closing phenylalanine or tryptophan. D genes are given only for firm matches.

>TRBD2|TRBJ2-1|TRBV27
TGTGCCAGCAGTTTTTGGCCCGCCGGGACTACCGGAGAGCAGTTCTTC
CASSFWPAGTTGEQFF
>.|TRBJ1-1|TRBV7-9
TGTGCCAGCAGCTTAACAGGGAATCCGGCTTTCTTT
CASSLTGNPAFF
>.|TRBJ2-7|TRBV10-3
TGTGCCATCAGTGAGTCGCCCGATATGAGGCAGTACTTC
CAISESPDMRQYF
>TRBD2|TRBJ2-1|TRBV19
TGTGCCAGTAGTATGGGAGGGAGCTCCTACAATGAGCAGTTCTTC
CASSMGGSSYNEQFF
>.|TRBJ2-2|TRBV29-1
TGCAGCGTACAGGAGAACACCGGGGAGCTGTTTTTT
CSVQENTGELFF
>.|TRBJ1-2|TRBV7-2
TGTGCCAGCACCGCCTCCCGGGGGTACTATGGCTACACCTTC
CASTASRGYYGYTF
>.|TRBJ2-7|TRBV4-3
TGCGCCAGCAGCCAAGATGTGGGGACACTTTCCTACGAGCAGTACTTC
CASSQDVGTLSYEQYF
>TRBD2|TRBJ2-7|TRBV28
TGTGCCAGCAGCCTCTCTAGCGGGAGTGGGTACGAGCAGTACTTC
CASSLSSGSGYEQYF
>TRBD1|TRBJ2-1|TRBV28
TGTGCCAGCCGCGAGACAGGGGGCCCGACCGATGAGCAGTTCTTC
CASRETGGPTDEQFF
>.|TRBJ1-5|TRBV7-9
TGTGCCAGCAGCCCAATAGGCGGGGAACAGCCCCAGCATTTT
CASSPIGGEQPQHF
>.|TRBJ2-3|TRBV27
TGTGCCAGCAGTTTAATAGCTAGCGCAAGCACAGATACGCAGTATTTT
CASSLIASASTDTQYF
>.|TRBJ2-3|TRBV29-1
TGCAGCGTTGAGTCAGGGAGGACAGATACGCAGTATTTT
CSVESGRTDTQYF
>TRBD1|TRBJ1-2|TRBV18
TGTGCCAGCTCACTGGGACAGGGCCTAGACGGCTACACCTTC
CASSLGQGLDGYTF
>.|TRBJ1-1|TRBV19
TGTGCCAGCAGGGGTATCACTGAAGCTTTCTTT
CASRGITEAFF
>.|TRBJ1-5|TRBV28
TGTGCCAGCAGTTTATTTTACAGGGTCAATCAGCCCCAGCATTTT
CASSLFYRVNQPQHF
>.|TRBJ2-3|TRBV5-6
TGTGCCACCCTAAGCCGGGGCACAGATACGCAGTATTTT
CATLSRGTDTQYF
>TRBD2|TRBJ2-1|TRBV28
TGTGCCAGCACTAGACTAGCGGGATACAATGAGCAGTTCTTC
CASTRLAGYNEQFF
>.|TRBJ1-2|TRBV5-1
TGCGCCAGCAGCTTTACCAGCTATGGCTACACCTTC
CASSFTSYGYTF
>.|TRBJ2-5|TRBV9
TGTGCCAGCAGCGTAGCCGATGGCGGAGGCCAAGAGACCCAGTACTTC
CASSVADGGGQETQYF
>.|TRBJ2-1|TRBV6-5
TGTGCCAGCAGGGCAGGGCGGAATGAGCAGTTCTTC
CASRAGRNEQFF
>TRBD1|TRBJ2-7|TRBV28
TGTGCCAGCAGTCGGACAGGGGGCCTCGAGCAGTACTTC
CASSRTGGLEQYF
>TRBD2|TRBJ2-1|TRBV4-3
TGCGCCAGCAGCCAAGACGGACCCGGGACTAGACTCAATGAGCAGTTCTTC
CASSQDGPGTRLNEQFF
>.|TRBJ1-3|TRBV18
TGTGCCAGCTCACCACAGGGGCCCAGCTCTGGAAACACCATATATTTT
CASSPQGPSSGNTIYF
>.|TRBJ2-3|TRBV4-3
TGCGCCAGCAGCCTCGGTCGGGCGGAAGGAGGCACGCAGTATTTT
CASSLGRAEGGTQYF
>TRBD2|TRBJ2-1|TRBV7-6
TGTGCCAGCAGCTTAGAGATCTCTAGCGGCTACAATGAGCAGTTCTTC
CASSLEISSGYNEQFF